This TCR beta chain is from a study of blood T cells in healthy people across ages. This clonotype appeared a few times. Trimming removed 4 bases from V and 4 bases from J; junction bases left unmatched: 8. The CDR3 loop spans 14 amino acids. Germline-derived CDR1 and CDR2 are DFQATT and SNEGSKA (reference sequence). Together with a sample-barcoded 5' primer, a J-beta primer mix was included in a second PCR lasting roughly 6 to 12 cycles. Researchers report that each sample yielded at least 3 million CDR3-containing paired-end reads. TCRdb independently ran MiXCR on the 5' RACE reads; one entry per CDR3 protein. Here the sample spans 750,000 to 950,000 distinct CDR3 sequences, around 25% being singletons. These same data were also listed under a study on T cells of mothers and their children. That source notes: A few healthy Caucasian mothers gave samples, and so did their six children. During the second PCR, the M1S primer introduced sample barcodes along with 2-4 random nucleotides. Within related and unrelated pairs, thymic selection shapes TCR recombination output in a similar way.

The sequence came from a boy aged 5 to 17 in good health. Sequencing used blood. The chain recombines TRBV20-1 with TRBJ2-5; 8 nucleotides align to TRBD1. The CDR3 DNA reads as TGCAGTGCTATGCCTTGGACAGGGCTAGAGACCCAGTACTTC. Translation: CSAMPWTGLETQYF.